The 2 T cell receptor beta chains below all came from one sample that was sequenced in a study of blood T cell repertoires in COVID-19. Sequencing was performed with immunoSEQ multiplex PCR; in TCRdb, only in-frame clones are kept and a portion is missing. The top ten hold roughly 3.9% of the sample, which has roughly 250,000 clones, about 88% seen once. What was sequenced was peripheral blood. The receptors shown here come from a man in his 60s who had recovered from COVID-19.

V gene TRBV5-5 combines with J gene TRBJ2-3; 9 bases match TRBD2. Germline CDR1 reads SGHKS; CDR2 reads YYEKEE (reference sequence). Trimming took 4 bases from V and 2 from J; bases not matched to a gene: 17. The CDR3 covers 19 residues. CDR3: CASSPVRGLGGGVTDTQYF. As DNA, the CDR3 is TGTGCCAGCAGCCCCGTCCGAGGACTGGGCGGGGGGGTCACAGATACGCAGTATTTT.

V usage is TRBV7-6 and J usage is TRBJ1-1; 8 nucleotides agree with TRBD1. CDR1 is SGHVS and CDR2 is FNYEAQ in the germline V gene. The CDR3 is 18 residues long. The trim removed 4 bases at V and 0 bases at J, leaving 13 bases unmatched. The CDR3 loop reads CASSSIGQGGSMNTEAFF. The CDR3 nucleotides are TGTGCCAGCAGCTCTATCGGACAGGGAGGGAGTATGAACACTGAAGCTTTCTTT.